Shown below are 20 T cell receptor beta chains from a single sample sequenced in a study of human T cells and chemical hapten exposure. The time point here: pre-sensitization, week 0. Treatment: therapeutic diphenylcyclopropenone sensitization with weekly scalp DPC. MiXCR was run by TCRdb on the RACE reads, yielding one entry per CDR3 protein. The repertoire holds roughly 110,000 distinct CDR3 sequences, with more than 10% as singletons. Here the sequenced sample was whole blood, taken in connection with sensitization to the hapten diphenylcyclopropenone (DPC). The receptors here all came from a woman between 45 and 60 years old with alopecia areata. Some clones in this sample may be carry-over from other donors' samples.

The J gene is TRBJ2-5, the V gene TRBV19, with a weak D call TRBD1 (5 bases). Germline CDR1 and CDR2: LNHDA and SQIVND (reference sequence). The CDR3 has 15 residues. V lost 3 bases and J 5 bases, leaving 16 bases between the germline ends. For the CDR3, the DNA is TGTGCCAGTAGTATTGTCCCCAGGGATCGGGAGACCCAGTACTTC. It encodes CASSIVPRDRETQYF.

The V and J genes are TRBV5-1 and TRBJ2-7; D gene uncertain. V shed 4 bases and J shed 0 bases, with 8 bases lying between them. The CDR3 length is 13 residues. Per germline, CDR1 SGHRS and CDR2 YFSETQ. The CDR3 protein is CASSLENSYEQYF. CDR3 bases: TGCGCCAGCAGCCTTGAAAACTCCTACGAGCAGTACTTC.

The sample holds many counts of this clonotype. This chain joins TRBV7-2 and TRBJ2-3; 7 bases align to TRBD2. This CDR3 region has 14 residues. Germline V gives CDR1 SGHTA, CDR2 FQGNSA. The J segment lost 6 bases and the V segment lost 4 bases, leaving 7 bases of the junction unmatched. CDR3 sequence: CASSSERGRDTQYF. Written as DNA, the CDR3 is TGTGCCAGCAGCTCGGAGCGGGGAAGGGATACGCAGTATTTT.

This clonotype occurred a few times. The rearrangement uses TRBV7-2 and TRBJ2-5; TRBD2 matches 9 bases. The CDR3 runs 17 residues. The germline gives CDR1 SGHTA, CDR2 FQGNSA. Unmatched junction bases numbered 11, after V lost 1 base and J lost 5 bases. This CDR3 is CASSLGGSGGRRETQYF. The CDR3 region has the DNA TGTGCCAGCAGCTTAGGGGGTAGCGGGGGCCGCCGGGAGACCCAGTACTTC.

The gene calls are TRBV7-2 and TRBJ1-4, with D possibly being TRBD1 (5 bases). In germline, CDR1 is SGHTA, CDR2 FQGNSA. V was cut by 6 bases and J by 7 bases, with 15 bases left in between. CDR3 length: 14 amino acids. CDR3 sequence (DNA): TGTGCCAGCAGTTATGACAGCCGGGCTGAAAAACTGTTTTTT. Translation: CASSYDSRAEKLFF.

This clonotype has just a few counts. This rearrangement joins TRBV4-2 to TRBJ1-2; the D gene is possibly TRBD1 (5 bases). V shed 1 base and J shed 5 bases, with 14 bases lying between them. The CDR3 is made up of 15 amino acids. Germline CDR1 is LGHNA and CDR2 is YNFKEQ. The CDR3 protein is CASSQVTGITYGYTF. CDR3 nucleotide sequence: TGTGCCAGCAGCCAAGTAACAGGAATTACGTATGGCTACACCTTC.

This chain connects TRBV20-1 to TRBJ1-1; weak D call: TRBD1 (6 bases). The CDR3 loop spans 14 amino acids. CDR1 and CDR2 from the germline V gene are DFQATT and SNEGSKA (reference sequence). Trimming removed 4 bases at V and 0 bases at J, with 12 bases between. CDR3 protein: CSATGVPLNTEAFF. CDR3 in DNA: TGCAGTGCTACAGGGGTTCCCCTGAACACTGAAGCTTTCTTT.

This sequence joins TRBV11-3 and TRBJ2-3; 10 nucleotides agree with TRBD2. The CDR3 contains 15 residues. The germline CDR1 and CDR2 sequences are SGHNT and YENEEA. V was clipped by 4 bases and J by 5 bases; unmatched bases: 6. CDR3: CASSSSGSGRDTQYF. The DNA of the CDR3 is TGTGCCAGCAGCTCTAGCGGGAGTGGGAGAGATACGCAGTATTTT.

The chain's CDR3 is CASSLPGLNQPQHF. CDR3 coding DNA: TGTGCCAGCAGCCTGCCGGGACTCAATCAGCCCCAGCATTTT. V gene TRBV7-9 combines with J gene TRBJ1-5, with D possibly matching TRBD1 (5 bases). V was cut by 5 bases and J by 3 bases, with 11 bases left in between. In germline, CDR1 is SEHNR, CDR2 FQNEAQ (reference sequence). The CDR3 extends over 14 amino acids.

This clonotype was counted a few times. The V and J genes are TRBV5-1 and TRBJ2-1, with D tentatively TRBD1 (6 bases). The germline gives CDR1 SGHRS, CDR2 YFSETQ. The CDR3 runs to 15 residues. Trimming left V 3 bases short and J 6 bases short, with 16 bases between. CDR3 sequence (DNA): TGCGCCAGCAGCTCCCAGGGGTACACGTCCAATGAGCAGTTCTTC. Encoded protein: CASSSQGYTSNEQFF.

This clonotype occurred many times. This chain connects TRBV12-5 to TRBJ2-1, with a weak D call TRBD1 (6 bases). This CDR3 has 15 residues. Looked up from germline, CDR1 is LGHNT and CDR2 is FRNRAP. V dropped 7 bases and J dropped 2 bases, with 15 bases sitting between them. The CDR3 DNA reads TGTGCTAGTGAACTGGGGCAGGGGCCCTACAATGAGCAGTTCTTC. This sequence encodes CASELGQGPYNEQFF.

This clonotype was recorded a few times. The genes are TRBV11-2 and TRBJ2-1, with 15 bases lining up with TRBD2. The ends lost 6 bases at V and 6 bases at J; junction bases unmatched: 6. Germline loops: CDR1 SGHAT, CDR2 FQNNGV. The length of the CDR3 is 16 residues. This chain's CDR3 is CASRRPGLAGGNEQFF. The CDR3 DNA sequence: TGTGCCAGCAGGCGCCCGGGACTAGCGGGGGGCAATGAGCAGTTCTTC.

This clonotype was seen more than once but under ten times. The rearrangement links TRBV6-6 to TRBJ2-3; D uncertain. Germline V gene lookup returns CDR1 MNHNY and CDR2 SVGAGI (reference sequence). This CDR3 is 12 amino acids long. Trimming cost V 8 bases and J 6 bases, with 12 bases left between them. CDR3 bases: TGTGCCAGCGCGTTCCCCGGGGATACGCAGTATTTT. This codes for CASAFPGDTQYF.

This clonotype was counted at least ten times. This sequence joins TRBV7-2 and TRBJ2-3; D remains ambiguous. Trimming removed 1 base at V and 5 bases at J, with 7 bases between. The CDR3 contains 13 residues. The V gene's germline CDR1 is SGHTA and CDR2 FQGNSA. The CDR3 region has the DNA TGTGCCAGCAGCTTAGGTGGGGAAGATACGCAGTATTTT. This gives the protein CASSLGGEDTQYF.

The genes are TRBV7-9 and TRBJ2-7; D may match TRBD1 or TRBD2 (5 bases each). V was cut by 5 bases and J by 6 bases, with 14 bases left in between. The CDR3 has 13 residues. Germline CDR1 reads SEHNR; CDR2 reads FQNEAQ (reference sequence). In DNA, the CDR3 is TGTGCCAGCAGCCGTGGGACCTTAAGCGAGCAGTACTTC. Its protein product is CASSRGTLSEQYF.

This rearrangement joins TRBV11-2 to TRBJ2-3; D remains unclear. Deletions cut 3 bases from V and 4 bases from J, with 8 bases between. CDR3 length: 13 residues. Germline loops: CDR1 SGHAT, CDR2 FQNNGV. The CDR3 loop is CASSFYGSDTQYF. In DNA form, the CDR3 reads TGTGCCAGCAGCTTTTATGGGTCAGATACGCAGTATTTT.

Only a few counts were recorded for this clonotype. V is TRBV18 and J is TRBJ2-3; weak D call: TRBD1 (5 bases). Looked up from germline, CDR1 is KGHSH and CDR2 is LQKENI. V was shortened by 0 bases and J by 1 base, with 14 bases between the two germline ends. The CDR3 consists of 17 residues. CDR3 residues: CASSPPTALGRTDTQYF. CDR3 DNA: TGTGCCAGCTCACCACCCACCGCCCTGGGGCGCACAGATACGCAGTATTTT. The variable domain in full, with the rest retrieved from reference TRBV18 and TRBJ2-3, is NAGVMQNPRHLVRRRGQEARLRCSPMKGHSHVYWYRQLPEEGLKFMVYLQKENIIDESGMPKERFSAEFPKEGPSILRIQQVVRGDSAAYFCASSPPTALGRTDTQYFGPGTRLTVL.

The V gene is TRBV5-1, the J gene TRBJ2-7; the D call may be TRBD1 or TRBD2 (5 bases each). Germline CDR1 is SGHRS and CDR2 is YFSETQ. The CDR3 is 15 residues long. Trimming removed 4 bases from V and 0 bases from J, with 14 bases in between. In nucleotides, the CDR3 is TGCGCCAGCAGCCCCTACGAGGGGAGCTCCTACGAGCAGTACTTC. It translates to CASSPYEGSSYEQYF.

This clonotype showed up just a few times. The rearrangement joins TRBV6-2 or TRBV6-3 to TRBJ1-1; no clear D gene. Trimming left V 7 bases short and J 1 base short, with 7 bases between. Germline V CDR1 and CDR2: MNHEY, SVGEGT. The CDR3 sequence is 12 residues long. The CDR3 sequence is CASTDWNTEAFF. The CDR3 DNA is TGTGCCAGCACAGATTGGAACACTGAAGCTTTCTTT.

J is TRBJ1-3 and V is TRBV12-3 or TRBV12-4; D unclear. V was cut by 2 bases and J by 0 bases, with 8 bases left in between. The length of the CDR3 is 15 residues. CDR3 in amino acids: CASSLWAGSGNTIYF. CDR3 DNA: TGTGCCAGCAGTTTATGGGCAGGCTCTGGAAACACCATATATTTT.